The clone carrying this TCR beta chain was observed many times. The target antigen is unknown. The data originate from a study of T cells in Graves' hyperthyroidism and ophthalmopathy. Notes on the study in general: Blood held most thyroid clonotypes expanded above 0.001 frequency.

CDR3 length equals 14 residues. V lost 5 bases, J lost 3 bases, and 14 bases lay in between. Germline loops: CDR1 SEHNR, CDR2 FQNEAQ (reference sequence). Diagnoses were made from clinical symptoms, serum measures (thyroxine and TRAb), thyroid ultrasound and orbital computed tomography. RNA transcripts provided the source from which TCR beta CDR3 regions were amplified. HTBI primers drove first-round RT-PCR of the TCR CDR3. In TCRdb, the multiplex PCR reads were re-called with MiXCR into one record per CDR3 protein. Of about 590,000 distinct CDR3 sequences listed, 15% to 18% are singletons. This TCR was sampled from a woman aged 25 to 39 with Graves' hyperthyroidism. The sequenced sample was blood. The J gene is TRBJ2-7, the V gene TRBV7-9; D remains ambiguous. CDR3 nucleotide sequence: TGTGCCAGCAGCCCAACAGAGAATTACTACGAGCAGTACTTC. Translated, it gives CASSPTENYYEQYF.